A selection of T cell receptor beta chains follows, all from one sample in a study of OX40 agonist ivuxolimab in advanced cancers. Using immunoSEQ multiplex PCR, the repertoire was profiled, and TCRdb retains in-frame clones only, with some absent. The table includes 20,000 to 25,000 clones, around 80% detected once. The specimen comprised CD4+ or CD8+ T cells sorted from blood, sampled in a trial of the OX40 agonist ivuxolimab. The source is an adult with an advanced solid tumor such as melanoma, head and neck, liver or kidney cancer. CDR3s include the opening cysteine and the closing phenylalanine or tryptophan. The D gene is left open where the match is weak. Clone size, where shown, is once, few, many, or a class for clones that have expanded.

TRBJ2-1 | NA | TRBD2 | TRBV2 | 16 | TGTGCCAGCAGTGAAGATGCTAGCGGGCCCTACAATGAGCAGTTCTTC | CASSEDASGPYNEQFF
TRBJ2-3 | NA | NA | TRBV12-5 | 13 | TGTGCTAGTGGTTTGACGGCAGGGGCAGCGCAGTATTTT | CASGLTAGAAQYF
TRBJ2-1 | NA | NA | TRBV9 | 16 | TGTGCCAGCAGCGTAGAGGACTTCTTGGATTACAATGAGCAGTTCTTC | CASSVEDFLDYNEQFF
TRBJ1-4 | NA | NA | TRBV28 | 14 | TGTGCCAGCAGTTTAAAGGGGGTTTGGGAAAAACTGTTTTTT | CASSLKGVWEKLFF
TRBJ1-3 | medium-sized | NA | TRBV11-3 | 13 | TGTGCCAGCAGCTCCATGCCGGGAGACACCATATATTTT | CASSSMPGDTIYF
TRBJ1-2 | few | TRBD1 | TRBV13 | 15 | TGTGCCAGCAGCTCGGCGGGACAGGGCATAGATGGCTACACCTTC | CASSSAGQGIDGYTF
TRBJ1-1 | NA | NA | TRBV5-1 | 15 | TGCGCCAGCAGCTTGGGTCCGAAACGGAACACTGAAGCTTTCTTT | CASSLGPKRNTEAFF
TRBJ2-7 | NA | NA | TRBV19 | 14 | TGTGCCAGTAGTGTCTCCGCGGGGACCTACGAGCAGTACTTC | CASSVSAGTYEQYF
TRBJ2-1 | NA | NA | TRBV19 | 13 | TGTGCCAGTAGTGCGGGACAGCTCAATGAGCAGTTCTTC | CASSAGQLNEQFF
TRBJ2-1 | NA | TRBD2 | TRBV7-9 | 14 | TGTGCCAGCAGCTTTAGTAGCGGGATCAATGAGCAGTTCTTC | CASSFSSGINEQFF
TRBJ1-5 | NA | NA | TRBV5-6 | 14 | TGTGCCAGCAGCTTGTGGGGTTGGAATCAGCCCCAGCATTTT | CASSLWGWNQPQHF
TRBJ2-1 | few | NA | TRBV11-2 | 14 | TGTGCCAGCAGCTTAGATTTCCAGGGGAATGAGCAGTTCTTC | CASSLDFQGNEQFF
TRBJ2-7 | NA | TRBD2 | TRBV5-4 | 13 | TGTGCCACCCAGGGACTAGCCCCCGACGAGCAGTACTTC | CATQGLAPDEQYF
TRBJ2-5 | many | NA | TRBV7-3 | 15 | TGTGCCAGCAGCTTATCAAGGGGTAAACAAGAGACCCAGTACTTC | CASSLSRGKQETQYF
TRBJ1-1 | NA | TRBD1 | TRBV4-1 | 15 | TGCGCCAGCAGCTACCCCGGGACAGGGAACACTGAAGCTTTCTTT | CASSYPGTGNTEAFF
TRBJ2-7 | NA | TRBD2 | TRBV9 | 16 | TGTGCCAGCAGCGTATCCGGGACTAGCGTCTATTACGAGCAGTACTTC | CASSVSGTSVYYEQYF
TRBJ1-4 | NA | NA | TRBV28 | 13 | TGTGCCAGCAGTGTGGGAGCCCTAGAAAAACTGTTTTTT | CASSVGALEKLFF
TRBJ1-1 | NA | NA | TRBV28 | 14 | TGTGCCAGCAGTTGGTCCAGCTCCGGCACTGAAGCTTTCTTT | CASSWSSSGTEAFF
TRBJ2-2 | NA | TRBD2 | TRBV5-6 | 16 | TGTGCCAGCAGCGAACTAGCGGGAGATAGCACCGGGGAGCTGTTTTTT | CASSELAGDSTGELFF
TRBJ2-1 | NA | TRBD1 | TRBV30 | 16 | TGTGCCTGTTACACACTCCGGGACAGGGAGTCCAATGAGCAGTTCTTC | CACYTLRDRESNEQFF
TRBJ2-7 | NA | NA | TRBV2 | 13 | TGTGCCAGCAGCACCGGGACTGTCCTCGAGCAGTACTTC | CASSTGTVLEQYF
TRBJ2-7 | medium-sized | TRBD1 | TRBV4-3 | 14 | TGCGCCAGCAGCCAAGGATTGGACAGGGACGAGCAGTACTTC | CASSQGLDRDEQYF